The present TCR beta chain was sequenced within a study of blood T cells in healthy people across ages. In terms of origin and age, donors were healthy Caucasian individuals from Russia aged roughly 6 to 95. Together with a sample-barcoded 5' primer, a J-beta primer mix was included in a second PCR lasting about 7 to 11 cycles. TCRdb passed the 5' RACE reads through MiXCR, listing each CDR3 protein once. The repertoire has around 1,600,000 distinct CDR3 sequences, approximately 43% of them found once; the top ten carry over 3.5%. The germline gives CDR1 MDHEN, CDR2 SYDVKM. The CDR3 runs to 15 residues. Study-level findings and limits: Long-lived donors had more naive CD4+ cells and higher diversity than aged donors.

About this clonotype: The antigen remains undetermined.

This TCR came from a woman aged 18-35 years in good health. The sample was blood. The chain combines TRBV28 with TRBJ2-1, with D unresolved. Gene TRBJ2-7 matches the end of the DNA better, so the J call may be wrong. As DNA, the CDR3 is TGTGCCAGCAGTTTAGCCCAGGCTCCCTACAATGAGCAGTACTTC. Translating gives CASSLAQAPYNEQYF.